The 5 T cell receptor beta chains given below trace back to one sample, sequenced in a study of OX40 agonist ivuxolimab in advanced cancers. Some clones are missing from TCRdb's copy, which holds only in-frame ones; the method was immunoSEQ multiplex PCR. In the table there are 50,000 to 70,000 clones, 85% of which are singletons. Here the sequenced sample was CD4+ or CD8+ T cells sorted from blood, taken in a trial of the OX40 agonist ivuxolimab. These receptors were collected from an adult with an advanced solid tumor such as melanoma, head and neck, liver or kidney cancer.

This chain connects TRBV15 to TRBJ2-2; 9 nucleotides align to TRBD1. In germline, CDR1 is LNHNV, CDR2 YYDKDF (reference sequence). Trimming took 0 bases from V and 1 from J; bases not matched to a gene: 9. There are 19 residues in the CDR3. CDR3: CATSRDHRYRGQNTGELFF. The CDR3, as DNA: TGTGCCACCAGCAGAGATCACAGGTACAGGGGGCAGAACACCGGGGAGCTGTTTTTT. The full variable domain, completed using reference TRBV15 and TRBJ2-2, is DAMVIQNPRYQVTQFGKPVTLSCSQTLNHNVMYWYQQKSSQAPKLLFHYYDKDFNNEADTPDNFQSRRPNTSFCFLDIRSPGLGDTAMYLCATSRDHRYRGQNTGELFFGEGSRLTVL.

This rearrangement joins TRBV28 to TRBJ2-7, with 9 nucleotides matching TRBD1. This CDR3 region has 15 residues. The germline gives CDR1 MDHEN, CDR2 SYDVKM. The V segment lost 7 bases and the J segment 6 bases; nucleotides outside the gene matches: 13. CDR3: CASIPGGQGAGEQYF. CDR3 sequence (DNA): TGTGCCAGCATCCCAGGGGGACAGGGCGCGGGCGAGCAGTACTTC.

The CDR3: CASSQASAETQYF. The DNA of the CDR3 is TGTGCCAGCTCACAGGCTAGCGCAGAGACCCAGTACTTC. The chain employs TRBV18 and TRBJ2-5; weak D call: TRBD2 (6 bases). This CDR3 comprises 13 residues. Germline CDR1 reads KGHSH; CDR2 reads LQKENI. The germline V and J ends were trimmed by 4 bases and 4 bases, with 10 bases remaining between them.

The chain employs TRBV5-4 and TRBJ2-5, with D possibly being TRBD1 or TRBD2 (6 bases each). The germline gives CDR1 SGHNT, CDR2 YYREEE (reference sequence). This CDR3 comprises 14 residues. The V end was cut by 3 bases, the J end by 8 bases, with 17 bases between. CDR3 in DNA: TGTGCCAGCAGCTCCCCCGGGGGCCATGCTACCCAGTACTTC. Its protein is CASSSPGGHATQYF. Supplemented by reference TRBV5-4 and TRBJ2-5, the full variable domain reads ETGVTQSPTHLIKTRGQQVTLRCSSQSGHNTVSWYQQALGQGPQFIFQYYREEENGRGNFPPRFSGLQFPNYSSELNVNALELDDSALYLCASSSPGGHATQYFGPGTRLLVL.

The chain joins TRBV6-6 to TRBJ1-1; D might be TRBD1 (5 bases). This CDR3 has 14 amino acids. Germline values: CDR1 MNHNY, CDR2 SVGAGI (reference sequence). V was cut by 2 bases and J by 1 base, with 8 bases left in between. Here the CDR3 DNA reads TGTGCCAGCAGTTACGGGGGGGGGAACACTGAAGCTTTCTTT. Protein product: CASSYGGGNTEAFF.